The 29 T cell receptor beta chains given below trace back to one sample, sequenced in a study of shared T cell receptors in the human thymus. Profiling relied on immunoSEQ multiplex PCR, and the TCRdb table lists in-frame clones only, not all of them. This sample yields 450,000 to 650,000 clones, of which around 78% are seen a single time; roughly 0.013% belongs to the top ten. This sample was shared with a second study, whose subject was human thymus T cells.

The sample comprised thymocytes. The source is a boy younger than two with a congenital heart defect.

J is TRBJ2-7 and V is TRBV27; D remains unclear. V lost 6 bases and J lost 5, with 14 bases in between. The CDR3 covers 13 residues. Germline values: CDR1 MNHEY, CDR2 SMNVEV (reference sequence). CDR3 in DNA: TGTGCCAGCAGCGAGAAGTCCGTGGACGAGCAGTACTTC. This sequence encodes CASSEKSVDEQYF.

The rearrangement joins TRBV9 to TRBJ1-4, with a possible D match to TRBD1 (6 bases). Germline V gene sequence: CDR1 SGDLS, CDR2 YYNGEE. The CDR3 is 13 residues long. The V gene lost 3 bases and the J gene lost 10 bases, with 13 bases spanning the gap. The CDR3 is CASSARGRGKLFF. In DNA, the CDR3 is TGTGCCAGCAGCGCCAGGGGCAGGGGAAAACTGTTTTTT.

The rearrangement links TRBV7-6 to TRBJ2-7; 9 bases line up with TRBD2. Germline CDR1 reads SGHVS; CDR2 reads FNYEAQ. The V and J ends lost 5 bases and 4 bases, in that order; junction bases with no gene match: 9. This CDR3 has 15 amino acids. The CDR3 DNA reads as TGTGCCAGCAGCGATAGTGCGGGAGGGGTGTACGAGCAGTACTTC. It is translated as CASSDSAGGVYEQYF.

The rearrangement links TRBV2 to TRBJ1-2; the D is unclear. Germline V gene sequence: CDR1 SNHLY, CDR2 FYNNEI. This CDR3 comprises 16 residues. Trimming left V 0 bases short and J 8 bases short, with 19 bases between. The CDR3 is CASSEAQSAESRGYTF. The CDR3 DNA follows: TGTGCCAGCAGTGAAGCGCAGTCAGCGGAATCGCGGGGCTACACCTTC.

This chain uses TRBV29-1 with TRBJ2-3, with D perhaps matching TRBD2 (6 bases). The length of the CDR3 is 16 residues. Trimming removed 0 bases from V and 2 bases from J, with 15 bases in between. Germline CDR1 reads SQVTM; CDR2 reads ANQGSEA. The DNA for the CDR3 is TGCAGCGTTGAAGATACATGGCGGGGCCTCACAGATACGCAGTATTTT. Encoded protein: CSVEDTWRGLTDTQYF.

This clone was recorded a few times. At one boundary the junction diverges from the germline segment, which might be a read error. This chain uses TRBV7-7 with TRBJ1-3; the match to TRBD1 covers 9 bases. Germline values: CDR1 SSHAT, CDR2 FNYEAQ (reference sequence). The CDR3 consists of 14 residues. The CDR3, as DNA: TGTGCTAGCAGCCCGGGACAGGGAGGAATCCCCATATATTTT. Residues: CASSPGQGGIPIYF.

The chain has TRBV11-2 and TRBJ2-1, with TRBD2 matching 11 bases. Germline lookup yields CDR1 SGHAT and CDR2 FQNNGV. Trimming cost V 5 bases and J 3 bases; bases outside gene matches: 6. The CDR3 extends over 16 amino acids. The CDR3 sequence is CASSPRSGRDYNEQFF. CDR3 in DNA: TGTGCCAGCAGCCCCCGTAGCGGGAGGGACTACAATGAGCAGTTCTTC.

The chain has TRBV27 and TRBJ2-7; TRBD2 aligns across 10 bases. This CDR3 has 16 residues. Germline values: CDR1 MNHEY, CDR2 SMNVEV (reference sequence). J lost 0 bases, V lost 5 bases, and 7 bases had no gene match. CDR3 loop: CASSPSKREGSYEQYF. CDR3 nucleotides: TGTGCCAGCAGTCCTTCCAAGCGGGAGGGCTCCTACGAGCAGTACTTC.

The rearrangement joins TRBV7-8 to TRBJ2-1; a weak D match, TRBD2 (7 bases). The germline CDR1 and CDR2 sequences are SGHVS and FQNEAQ. Between the trimmed V and J ends, which lost 5 bases and 4 bases, there was a span of 15 bases. This CDR3 has 15 amino acids. CDR3 loop: CASSIREGGYNEQFF. The CDR3 coding sequence is TGTGCCAGCAGCATCAGGGAGGGGGGATACAATGAGCAGTTCTTC. Variable domain in full (rest from reference TRBV7-8 and TRBJ2-1): GAGVSQSPRYKVAKRGQDVALRCDPISGHVSLFWYQQALGQGPEFLTYFQNEAQLDKSGLPSDRFFAERPEGSVSTLKIQRTQQEDSAVYLCASSIREGGYNEQFFGPGTRLTVL.

This clone appeared a few times. This chain connects TRBV5-4 to TRBJ2-3; D ambiguous. Germline assignment: CDR1 SGHNT and CDR2 YYREEE (reference sequence). This CDR3 comprises 14 residues. Deletions cut 3 bases from V and 4 bases from J, with 12 bases between. CDR3: CASSSPRQADTQYF. The CDR3 DNA sequence: TGTGCCAGCAGCTCCCCCCGCCAGGCAGATACGCAGTATTTT.

The CDR3 sequence is CASSLDRGGGYTF. In DNA form, the CDR3 reads TGCGCCAGCAGCTTGGACAGGGGGGGCGGCTACACCTTC. J is TRBJ1-2 and V is TRBV5-1; 8 nucleotides align to TRBD1. The CDR3 spans 13 residues. CDR1 is SGHRS, CDR2 YFSETQ, per germline. Trimming took 0 bases from V and 8 from J; bases not matched to a gene: 3.

This sequence joins TRBV13 and TRBJ2-3, with 12 positions matching TRBD2. V lost 5 bases and J lost 1; bases outside the gene matches: 13. Germline V lookup: CDR1 PRHDT, CDR2 FYEKMQ (reference sequence). This CDR3 is 19 amino acids long. CDR3 amino acids: CASSPILAGGPPGTDTQYF. CDR3 DNA: TGTGCCAGCAGCCCTATTCTAGCGGGAGGGCCCCCTGGCACAGATACGCAGTATTTT.

V gene TRBV5-6 combines with J gene TRBJ2-1; TRBD2 matches at 13 bases. The CDR3 covers 17 residues. Looked up from germline, CDR1 is SGHDT and CDR2 is YYEEEE. The V gene end was trimmed by 5 bases and the J gene end by 8 bases; junction bases not matched to a gene: 13. The CDR3, as DNA: TGTGCCAGCAGACCGGGACTAGCGGGAATCGTAAAGGATGAGCAGTTCTTC. It is translated as CASRPGLAGIVKDEQFF.

The chain links TRBV6-5 to TRBJ2-5; 7 bases fit TRBD2. Germline assignment: CDR1 MNHEY and CDR2 SVGAGI. V was pared by 4 bases and J by 4 bases, with 12 bases of the junction left unmatched. The CDR3 is made up of 16 amino acids. The chain's CDR3 is CASSSRLAGVGETQYF. As DNA, the CDR3 is TGTGCCAGCAGTTCCCGACTAGCTGGGGTCGGAGAGACCCAGTACTTC.

The V and J genes are TRBV5-8 and TRBJ2-1; unclear D gene. Looked up from germline, CDR1 is SGHTS and CDR2 is YDEGEE. This CDR3 region has 14 residues. V lost 4 bases and J lost 1, with 9 bases in between. CDR3 in DNA: TGTGCCAGCAGCCGGCCAGGATCCTACAATGAGCAGTTCTTC. Protein sequence: CASSRPGSYNEQFF.

V is TRBV5-1 and J is TRBJ2-1; 9 nucleotides agree with TRBD2. The J segment lost 8 bases and the V segment lost 10 bases, leaving 13 bases of the junction unmatched. The CDR3 extends over 14 amino acids. Germline V CDR1 and CDR2: SGHRS, YFSETQ. The CDR3 region is CASHSGSEIDEQFF. CDR3 bases: TGCGCCTCACATAGCGGGAGTGAGATAGATGAGCAGTTCTTC.

This chain links TRBV30 with TRBJ2-7; 7 bases line up with TRBD1. The V and J ends lost 1 base and 1 base, in that order; junction bases with no gene match: 10. CDR3 size: 16 residues. The germline V gene encodes CDR1 GTSNPN and CDR2 SVGIG (reference sequence). CDR3 residues: CAWSGGQVFLSYEQYF. In nucleotides, the CDR3 is TGTGCCTGGAGTGGAGGACAGGTTTTCCTTTCCTACGAGCAGTACTTC.

V gene TRBV28 combines with J gene TRBJ2-7; 13 bases map to TRBD2. CDR1 and CDR2 from the germline V gene are MDHEN and SYDVKM. J gave up 6 bases and V 1 base, and 9 bases lay outside the gene matches. CDR3 size: 17 residues. CDR3 nucleotides: TGTGCCAGCAGTTTATTGGGACTAGCGGGACAATTACCCGAGCAGTACTTC. This sequence encodes CASSLLGLAGQLPEQYF.

The chain is built from TRBV11-2 and TRBJ2-7; 8 bases agree with TRBD2. CDR3 size: 16 residues. CDR1 and CDR2 (germline): SGHAT, FQNNGV. J was trimmed by 0 bases and V by 5 bases; bases with no gene match: 9. CDR3 residues: CASSGKPGLASYEQYF. In nucleotides, the CDR3 is TGTGCCAGCAGCGGTAAACCCGGACTAGCCTCCTACGAGCAGTACTTC.

This chain links TRBV5-1 with TRBJ2-3, with 10 bases matching TRBD2. The CDR3 length is 16 residues. Germline CDR1 reads SGHRS; CDR2 reads YFSETQ. The junction had 9 bases not matched to a gene; V was cut back by 4 bases and J by 4 bases. In DNA, the CDR3 is TGCGCCAGCAGCCGAACTAGCGGGAAATTCCCAGATACGCAGTATTTT. It codes for CASSRTSGKFPDTQYF.

The chain combines TRBV4-1 with TRBJ2-5; 8 bases align to TRBD1. J gave up 1 base and V 1 base, and 5 bases lay outside the gene matches. CDR3 length: 16 residues. The V gene's germline CDR1 is MGHRA and CDR2 YSYEKL. The CDR3 spells CASSQGWTGSQETQYF. In DNA, the CDR3 is TGCGCCAGCAGCCAAGGGTGGACAGGGTCCCAAGAGACCCAGTACTTC.

The V call is TRBV11-2, the J call TRBJ2-5; 8 bases are a match to TRBD2. The CDR3 has 16 residues. CDR1 is SGHAT, CDR2 FQNNGV, per germline. V was pared by 3 bases and J by 1 base, with 7 bases of the junction left unmatched. This CDR3 reads CASSFRGLGIQETQYF. The CDR3 DNA reads TGTGCCAGCAGCTTTAGGGGACTAGGGATCCAAGAGACCCAGTACTTC. Complete variable domain (other parts from reference TRBV11-2 and TRBJ2-5): EAGVAQSPRYKIIEKRQSVAFWCNPISGHATLYWYQQILGQGPKLLIQFQNNGVVDDSQLPKDRFSAERLKGVDSTLKIQPAKLEDSAVYLCASSFRGLGIQETQYFGPGTRLLVL.

This sequence joins TRBV6-4 and TRBJ2-7, with 9 bases aligning to TRBD2. This CDR3 is built from 13 residues. The V and J ends lost 7 bases and 7 bases, in that order; junction bases with no gene match: 8. Germline-derived CDR1 and CDR2 are MRHNA and SNTAGT. The CDR3 region has the DNA TGTGCCAGCAAGGAGCGGGAGGCGAAAGAGCAGTACTTC. This codes for CASKEREAKEQYF.

The CDR3 spells CATSRDRAASEQYF. The DNA of the CDR3 is TGTGCCACCAGCAGGGACAGGGCGGCTAGCGAGCAGTACTTC. This chain joins TRBV15 and TRBJ2-7; TRBD1 matches at 8 bases. Germline CDR1 is LNHNV and CDR2 is YYDKDF (reference sequence). The CDR3 has 14 amino acids. With V trimmed by 3 bases and J by 6 bases, 7 bases remained unmatched.

This chain's CDR3 is CSVGGGRSDTQYF. The CDR3 DNA reads as TGCAGCGTGGGGGGGGGACGGTCTGATACGCAGTATTTT. V usage is TRBV29-1 and J usage is TRBJ2-3, with TRBD2 identical over 7 bases. Germline V CDR1 and CDR2: SQVTM, ANQGSEA. This CDR3 has 13 amino acids. V trimming: 6 bases; J trimming: 6 bases; junction bases outside the gene matches: 9.

This chain connects TRBV4-3 to TRBJ2-2; possibly TRBD1 for D (5 bases). The CDR3 is 19 amino acids. CDR1 and CDR2 (germline): LGHNA, YSLEER. V was trimmed by 0 bases and J by 0 bases, leaving 17 bases between them. CDR3 DNA: TGCGCCAGCAGCCAAGATATCAACCTAGGGGCGACGAACACCGGGGAGCTGTTTTTT. Translated: CASSQDINLGATNTGELFF.

The chain has TRBV27 and TRBJ2-1; D gene unclear. This CDR3 is 17 amino acids long. Trimming took off 3 bases at V and 7 bases at J, with 22 bases between the two ends. The germline V gene has CDR1 MNHEY and CDR2 SMNVEV (reference sequence). CDR3 sequence reads: CASSLGPMTPMVNEQFF. The CDR3 nucleotides read TGTGCCAGCAGTTTGGGCCCTATGACCCCCATGGTGAATGAGCAGTTCTTC.

This chain joins TRBV28 and TRBJ1-2, with 8 bases lining up with TRBD1. Germline CDR1 MDHEN, CDR2 SYDVKM. With 4 bases clipped from V and 5 bases from J, the junction kept 9 bases outside the gene matches. The CDR3 extends over 15 amino acids. Here the CDR3 reads CASSWGAGGFYGYTF. CDR3 DNA sequence: TGTGCCAGCAGTTGGGGTGCAGGGGGCTTTTATGGCTACACCTTC.

V gene TRBV27 combines with J gene TRBJ2-7; 7 positions match TRBD1. CDR1 and CDR2 (germline): MNHEY, SMNVEV (reference sequence). The CDR3 sequence is 15 residues long. V lost 6 bases to trimming and J lost 4 bases; unmatched junction nucleotides: 12. The CDR3 protein is CASSSDRAPQYEQYF. The CDR3 DNA reads as TGTGCCAGCAGCTCCGACAGGGCTCCACAGTACGAGCAGTACTTC.